The 23 T cell receptor beta chains given below trace back to one sample, sequenced in a study of cytomegalovirus exposure and HLA in healthy donors. Vbeta (60) and Jbeta (13) primers were used in the PCR. Here immunoSEQ multiplex PCR was the method, and the copy in TCRdb shows in-frame clones only, minus some. This sample has under 100,000 clones, with roughly 79% found just once. The sequenced material came from PBMCs. All receptors derive from a woman aged 65 to 85 in good health and CMV-seropositive.

The chain carries TRBV5-4 and TRBJ1-1; D not resolved. This CDR3 has 13 amino acids. Trimming left V 5 bases short and J 1 base short, with 9 bases between. Germline V gene data show CDR1 as SGHNT and CDR2 as YYREEE (reference sequence). The DNA of the CDR3 is TGTGCCAGCAGGGAGGGTACGAACACTGAAGCTTTCTTT. Its translation is CASREGTNTEAFF.

The chain couples TRBV14 to TRBJ2-1; 9 bases are a match to TRBD2. V trimming: 6 bases; J trimming: 7 bases; junction bases outside the gene matches: 10. The CDR3 spans 15 residues. The germline V gene encodes CDR1 SGHDN and CDR2 FVKESK. DNA for the CDR3: TGTGCCAGCAGTTCCATAGCGGGAGTTATGAATGAGCAGTTCTTC. Translating it yields CASSSIAGVMNEQFF.

For the CDR3, the DNA is TGTGCCAGCAGTTTATTGGACAGGGGCGAAAACATTCAGTACTTC. The encoded protein is CASSLLDRGENIQYF. V and J are TRBV28 and TRBJ2-4, with TRBD1 matching 9 bases. Trimming at V came to 1 base and at J to 5 bases, leaving 3 bases not matched to a gene. The germline V gene has CDR1 MDHEN and CDR2 SYDVKM. The CDR3 spans 15 residues.

The rearrangement uses TRBV11-2 and TRBJ2-1; the match to TRBD2 covers 7 bases. V trimming: 5 bases; J trimming: 2 bases; junction bases outside the gene matches: 6. The germline gives CDR1 SGHAT, CDR2 FQNNGV. The CDR3 has 15 amino acids. CDR3: CASSISSGTYNEQFF. The DNA for the CDR3 is TGTGCCAGCAGCATCTCTAGCGGAACCTACAATGAGCAGTTCTTC.

The chain links TRBV19 to TRBJ1-2, with D unresolved. This CDR3 region has 13 residues. V was trimmed by 4 bases and J by 5 bases, leaving 11 bases between them. Germline V gives CDR1 LNHDA, CDR2 SQIVND (reference sequence). The CDR3 DNA is TGTGCCAGTAGTAAAGCGGGTGGGTATGGCTACACCTTC. This codes for CASSKAGGYGYTF.

The gene calls are TRBV10-3 and TRBJ2-7; the D gene is possibly TRBD2 (6 bases). The V gene lost 4 bases and the J gene lost 0 bases, with 16 bases spanning the gap. Germline V CDR1 and CDR2: ENHRY, SYGVKD. The CDR3 contains 16 residues. This CDR3 is CAISVHRDLHSYEQYF. CDR3 DNA: TGTGCCATCAGTGTCCACCGGGACTTACACTCCTACGAGCAGTACTTC.

V and J are TRBV6-4 and TRBJ2-1; 8 nucleotides align to TRBD2. V shed 2 bases, J shed 2 bases, and the junction held 5 bases outside the gene matches. CDR1 and CDR2 (germline): MRHNA, SNTAGT. This CDR3 has 16 amino acids. The CDR3 region is CASSDESGGPYNEQFF. The CDR3 DNA follows: TGTGCCAGCAGTGACGAAAGCGGGGGTCCCTACAATGAGCAGTTCTTC.

The genes are TRBV9 and TRBJ2-7, with 9 bases identical to TRBD1. Per germline, CDR1 SGDLS and CDR2 YYNGEE. The CDR3 sequence is 15 residues long. After removal of 3 bases from V and 0 bases from J, the junction contained 4 bases not matched to a gene. The CDR3 DNA sequence: TGTGCCAGCAGCGGAAAGGGACAGGGCTCCTACGAGCAGTACTTC. This sequence encodes CASSGKGQGSYEQYF.

The V call is TRBV18, the J call TRBJ1-5; a possible D gene is TRBD1 (5 bases). The CDR3 consists of 15 residues. The germline V gene encodes CDR1 KGHSH and CDR2 LQKENI. V was pared by 6 bases and J by 3 bases, with 15 bases between. The CDR3 region is CASSPGHQINQPQHF. DNA for the CDR3: TGTGCCAGCTCGCCAGGACACCAGATCAATCAGCCCCAGCATTTT.

The rearrangement uses TRBV11-2 and TRBJ1-5, with 7 bases that match TRBD1. V trimming: 2 bases; J trimming: 5 bases; junction bases outside the gene matches: 0. This CDR3 has 13 residues. Germline-derived CDR1 and CDR2 are SGHAT and FQNNGV. CDR3 residues: CASSLTGDQPQHF. The CDR3 DNA reads as TGTGCCAGCAGCTTAACAGGGGATCAGCCCCAGCATTTT. The whole variable domain, remainder taken from reference TRBV11-2 and TRBJ1-5, is EAGVAQSPRYKIIEKRQSVAFWCNPISGHATLYWYQQILGQGPKLLIQFQNNGVVDDSQLPKDRFSAERLKGVDSTLKIQPAKLEDSAVYLCASSLTGDQPQHFGDGTRLSIL.

This rearrangement joins TRBV11-2 to TRBJ1-5; no definite D call. Trimming left V 3 bases short and J 5 bases short, with 14 bases between. CDR3 length: 15 amino acids. Per the germline V gene, CDR1 is SGHAT and CDR2 is FQNNGV. CDR3 in DNA: TGTGCCAGCAGCTTGCTCGCAACCCGCGATCAGCCCCAGCATTTT. It is translated as CASSLLATRDQPQHF.

The chain joins TRBV19 to TRBJ2-7, with TRBD1 as a possible D gene (6 bases). Deletions cut 7 bases from V and 1 base from J, with 23 bases between. This CDR3 comprises 17 residues. Germline CDR1 reads LNHDA; CDR2 reads SQIVND (reference sequence). CDR3 amino acids: CASTPKGGAPSSYEQYF. DNA for the CDR3: TGTGCCAGTACCCCCAAAGGGGGAGCCCCCTCTTCCTACGAGCAGTACTTC. Looking up the rest from reference TRBV19 and TRBJ2-7 gives the full variable domain: DGGITQSPKYLFRKEGQNVTLSCEQNLNHDAMYWYRQDPGQGLRLIYYSQIVNDFQKGDIAEGYSVSREKKESFPLTVTSAQKNPTAFYLCASTPKGGAPSSYEQYFGPGTRLTVT.

The genes are TRBV5-1 and TRBJ2-5, with no clear D. Looked up from germline, CDR1 is SGHRS and CDR2 is YFSETQ. Trimming pared 0 bases from V and 2 bases from J, leaving 5 bases between. The CDR3 is 13 residues long. The CDR3, as DNA: TGCGCCAGCAGCTTGGGGGCTCAAGAGACCCAGTACTTC. The encoded protein is CASSLGAQETQYF.

The gene calls are TRBV12-5 and TRBJ2-2, with 9 nucleotides matching TRBD1. Per the germline V gene, CDR1 is LGHNT and CDR2 is FRNRAP. With V trimmed by 6 bases and J by 1 base, 6 bases remained unmatched. The CDR3 has 16 residues. CDR3 protein: CASGLSTGGNTGELFF. The CDR3 DNA reads TGTGCTAGTGGCCTCTCGACAGGGGGGAACACCGGGGAGCTGTTTTTT.

This clone was recorded only once. The CDR3 DNA is TGTGCCAGCTCACGTCGGGGGGCGCAAGCTAATGAAAAACTGTTTTTT. It codes for CASSRRGAQANEKLFF. The gene calls are TRBV18 and TRBJ1-4, with a possible D match to TRBD1 (6 bases). Germline lookup yields CDR1 KGHSH and CDR2 LQKENI. V lost 4 bases and J lost 3, with 15 bases in between. This CDR3 region has 16 residues.

V and J are TRBV4-2 and TRBJ2-7, with 9 bases matching TRBD2. V lost 3 bases and J lost 4; bases outside the gene matches: 7. The CDR3 spans 15 residues. Germline V gene lookup returns CDR1 LGHNA and CDR2 YNFKEQ. CDR3 loop: CASSHDLAGTYEQYF. CDR3 in DNA: TGTGCCAGCAGCCACGACCTAGCGGGGACATACGAGCAGTACTTC.

This clone was detected a few times. The chain carries TRBV6-1 and TRBJ1-1, with unresolved D. The CDR3 extends over 13 amino acids. Trimming pared 7 bases from V and 1 base from J, leaving 10 bases between. CDR1 is MNHNS and CDR2 is SASEGT in the germline V gene. CDR3 coding DNA: TGTGCCAGCAAACGGGATCCGAACACTGAAGCTTTCTTT. This codes for CASKRDPNTEAFF.

The V call is TRBV30, the J call TRBJ1-2; D is ambiguous. Germline-derived CDR1 and CDR2 are GTSNPN and SVGIG (reference sequence). Trimming took 5 bases from V and 8 from J, leaving 9 bases between them. This CDR3 contains 10 residues. CDR3 loop: CAWWSGGYTF. The CDR3 DNA follows: TGTGCCTGGTGGTCCGGGGGCTACACCTTC.

The rearrangement uses TRBV6-5 and TRBJ1-1; D is perhaps TRBD1 (6 bases). The CDR3 consists of 13 residues. CDR1 MNHEY and CDR2 SVGAGI come from the germline V gene. The V end was cut by 6 bases, the J end by 11 bases, with 19 bases between. The CDR3 nucleotides are TGTGCCAGCAGAGAACAGTCTAGCAGGGGCGCTTTCTTT. It translates to CASREQSSRGAFF.

V gene TRBV5-1 combines with J gene TRBJ2-3; TRBD2 agrees at 8 bases. Trimming cost V 3 bases and J 2 bases; bases outside gene matches: 8. This CDR3 spans 16 amino acids. Germline-derived CDR1 and CDR2 are SGHRS and YFSETQ. In DNA, the CDR3 is TGCGCCAGCAGCTACCGGACTAGCAGAAACACAGATACGCAGTATTTT. This translates into CASSYRTSRNTDTQYF.

V usage is TRBV18 and J usage is TRBJ1-5, with 10 bases matching TRBD1. J lost 4 bases, V lost 5 bases, and 5 bases had no gene match. The CDR3 contains 15 residues. Germline CDR1 reads KGHSH; CDR2 reads LQKENI. In DNA form, the CDR3 reads TGTGCCAGCTCATCCGGACAGGGGGGAAATCAGCCCCAGCATTTT. It specifies CASSSGQGGNQPQHF. The whole variable domain, filled in from reference TRBV18 and TRBJ1-5, reads NAGVMQNPRHLVRRRGQEARLRCSPMKGHSHVYWYRQLPEEGLKFMVYLQKENIIDESGMPKERFSAEFPKEGPSILRIQQVVRGDSAAYFCASSSGQGGNQPQHFGDGTRLSIL.

As DNA, the CDR3 is TGTGCCAGTAGTAACCAGGGCTCCTACGAGCAGTACTTC. Translation gives CASSNQGSYEQYF. The chain recombines TRBV19 with TRBJ2-7, with a weak D call TRBD1 (5 bases). The CDR3 sequence is 13 residues long. CDR1 and CDR2 (germline): LNHDA, SQIVND (reference sequence). V gave up 4 bases and J gave up 0 bases, with 7 bases separating them. Drawing the rest from reference TRBV19 and TRBJ2-7, the complete variable domain is DGGITQSPKYLFRKEGQNVTLSCEQNLNHDAMYWYRQDPGQGLRLIYYSQIVNDFQKGDIAEGYSVSREKKESFPLTVTSAQKNPTAFYLCASSNQGSYEQYFGPGTRLTVT.

The chain uses TRBV27 and TRBJ2-7; no clear D gene. This CDR3 has 15 amino acids. Germline V gene lookup returns CDR1 MNHEY and CDR2 SMNVEV (reference sequence). The V gene lost 5 bases and the J gene lost 3 bases, with 17 bases spanning the gap. The CDR3 DNA is TGTGCCAGCAGTCTAGGAGTAGCTCCACTCTACGAGCAGTACTTC. As protein: CASSLGVAPLYEQYF.